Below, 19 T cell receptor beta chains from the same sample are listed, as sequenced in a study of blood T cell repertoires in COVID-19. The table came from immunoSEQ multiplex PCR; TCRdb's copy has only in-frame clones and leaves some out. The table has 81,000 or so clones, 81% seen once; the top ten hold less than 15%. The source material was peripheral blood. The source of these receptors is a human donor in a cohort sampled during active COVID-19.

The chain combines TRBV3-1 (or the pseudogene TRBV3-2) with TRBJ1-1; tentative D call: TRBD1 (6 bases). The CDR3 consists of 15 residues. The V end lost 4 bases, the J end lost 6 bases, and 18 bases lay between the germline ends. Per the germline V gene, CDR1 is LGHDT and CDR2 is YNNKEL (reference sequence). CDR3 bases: TGTGCCAGCAGCCCCCCCGGCAGGGGAGGGCCTGAAGCTTTCTTT. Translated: CASSPPGRGGPEAFF.

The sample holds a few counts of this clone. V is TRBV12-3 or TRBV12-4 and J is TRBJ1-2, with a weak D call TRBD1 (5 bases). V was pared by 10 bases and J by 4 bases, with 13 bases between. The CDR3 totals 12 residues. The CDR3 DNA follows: TGTGCCACCCAGGCGGGGGGCTATGGCTACACCTTC. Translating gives CATQAGGYGYTF.

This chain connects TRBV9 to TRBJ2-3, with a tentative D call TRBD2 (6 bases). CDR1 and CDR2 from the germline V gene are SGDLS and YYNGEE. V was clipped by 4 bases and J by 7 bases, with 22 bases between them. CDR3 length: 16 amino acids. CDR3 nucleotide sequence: TGTGCCAGCAGCCCAGGGCGGCCCCCCGGGAGTAATACGCAGTATTTT. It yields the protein CASSPGRPPGSNTQYF. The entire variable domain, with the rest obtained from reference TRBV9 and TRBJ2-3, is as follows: DSGVTQTPKHLITATGQRVTLRCSPRSGDLSVYWYQQSLDQGLQFLIQYYNGEERAKGNILERFSAQQFPDLHSELNLSSLELGDSALYFCASSPGRPPGSNTQYFGPGTRLTVL.

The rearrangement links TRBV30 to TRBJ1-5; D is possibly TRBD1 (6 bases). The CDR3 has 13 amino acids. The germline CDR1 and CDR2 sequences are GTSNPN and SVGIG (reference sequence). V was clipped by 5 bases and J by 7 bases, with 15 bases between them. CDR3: CAWAAGAQQPQHF. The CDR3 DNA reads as TGTGCCTGGGCTGCGGGGGCACAGCAGCCCCAGCATTTT.

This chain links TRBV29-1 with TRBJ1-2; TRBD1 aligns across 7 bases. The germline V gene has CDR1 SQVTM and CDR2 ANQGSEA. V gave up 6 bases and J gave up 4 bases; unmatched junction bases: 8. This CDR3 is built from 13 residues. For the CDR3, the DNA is TGCAGCGTCTTACCGACAGGGAGCTATGGCTACACCTTC. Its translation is CSVLPTGSYGYTF.

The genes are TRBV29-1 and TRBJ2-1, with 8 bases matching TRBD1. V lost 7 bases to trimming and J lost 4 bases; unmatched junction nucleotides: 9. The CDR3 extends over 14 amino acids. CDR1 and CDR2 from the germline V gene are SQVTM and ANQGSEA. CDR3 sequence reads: CSAARDRRYNEQFF. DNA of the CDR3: TGCAGCGCCGCCCGGGACAGGAGATACAATGAGCAGTTCTTC.

The CDR3 reads CASSQRTGAYQETQYF. DNA for the CDR3: TGTGCCAGCAGCCAAAGGACAGGGGCGTACCAAGAGACCCAGTACTTC. The rearrangement joins TRBV3-1 (or the pseudogene TRBV3-2) to TRBJ2-5, with 9 bases fitting TRBD1. Germline lookup yields CDR1 LGHDT and CDR2 YNNKEL (reference sequence). Trimming cost V 2 bases and J 0 bases; bases outside gene matches: 4. CDR3 length: 16 residues.

DNA of the CDR3: TGTGCCAGCAGCTTCCGGGACAGCGCCTCTGGAAACACCATATATTTT. It translates to CASSFRDSASGNTIYF. The chain combines TRBV11-2 with TRBJ1-3; 7 bases fit TRBD1. Per the germline V gene, CDR1 is SGHAT and CDR2 is FQNNGV. The CDR3 is made up of 16 amino acids. The J segment lost 0 bases and the V segment lost 3 bases, leaving 5 bases of the junction unmatched.

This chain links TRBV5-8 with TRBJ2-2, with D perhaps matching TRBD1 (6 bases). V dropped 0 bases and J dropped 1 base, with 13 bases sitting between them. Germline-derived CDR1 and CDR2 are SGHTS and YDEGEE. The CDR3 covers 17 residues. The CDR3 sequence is CASSLGTVSGNTGELFF. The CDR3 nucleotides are TGTGCCAGCAGCTTGGGGACAGTCTCCGGGAACACCGGGGAGCTGTTTTTT.

CDR3 sequence reads: CASSWGHRDSKTDTQYF. The CDR3 coding sequence is TGCGCCAGCAGCTGGGGACACCGGGACAGCAAAACAGATACGCAGTATTTT. This chain links TRBV5-1 with TRBJ2-3; 7 bases map to TRBD1. This CDR3 contains 17 residues. V was pared by 3 bases and J by 3 bases, with 13 bases of the junction left unmatched. Germline-derived CDR1 and CDR2 are SGHRS and YFSETQ.

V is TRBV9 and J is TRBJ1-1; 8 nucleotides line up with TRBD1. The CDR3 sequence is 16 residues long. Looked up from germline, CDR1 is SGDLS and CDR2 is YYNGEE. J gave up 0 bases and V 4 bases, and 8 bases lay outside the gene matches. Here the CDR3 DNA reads TGTGCCAGCAGCCCGAGGGCAGGGGGCATGAACACTGAAGCTTTCTTT. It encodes CASSPRAGGMNTEAFF.

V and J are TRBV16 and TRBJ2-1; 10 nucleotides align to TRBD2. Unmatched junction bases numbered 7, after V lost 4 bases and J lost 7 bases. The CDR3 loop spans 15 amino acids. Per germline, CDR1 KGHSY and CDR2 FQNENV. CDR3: CASSPQLAGENEQFF. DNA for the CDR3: TGTGCCAGCAGCCCCCAGCTAGCGGGGGAGAATGAGCAGTTCTTC. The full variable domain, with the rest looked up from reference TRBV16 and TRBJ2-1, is GEEVAQTPKHLVRGEGQKAKLYCAPIKGHSYVFWYQQVLKNEFKFLISFQNENVFDETGMPKERFSAKCLPNSPCSLEIQATKLEDSAVYFCASSPQLAGENEQFFGPGTRLTVL.

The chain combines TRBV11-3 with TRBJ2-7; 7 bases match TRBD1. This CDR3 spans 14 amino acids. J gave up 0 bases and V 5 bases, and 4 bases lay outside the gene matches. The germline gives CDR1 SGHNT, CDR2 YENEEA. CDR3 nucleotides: TGTGCCAGCAGCCAGGGACAGAGCTCCTACGAGCAGTACTTC. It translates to CASSQGQSSYEQYF.

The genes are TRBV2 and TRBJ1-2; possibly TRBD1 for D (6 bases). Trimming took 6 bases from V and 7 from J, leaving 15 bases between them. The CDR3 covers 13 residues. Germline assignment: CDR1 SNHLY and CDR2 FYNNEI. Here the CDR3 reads CASRDSGISGYTF. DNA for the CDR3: TGTGCCAGCAGGGACAGTGGTATCTCTGGCTACACCTTC.

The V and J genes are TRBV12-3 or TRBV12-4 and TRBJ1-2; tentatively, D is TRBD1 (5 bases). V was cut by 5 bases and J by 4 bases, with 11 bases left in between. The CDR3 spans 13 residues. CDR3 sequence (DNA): TGTGCCAGCAGTCTTAGGGGTCGCTATGGCTACACCTTC. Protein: CASSLRGRYGYTF.

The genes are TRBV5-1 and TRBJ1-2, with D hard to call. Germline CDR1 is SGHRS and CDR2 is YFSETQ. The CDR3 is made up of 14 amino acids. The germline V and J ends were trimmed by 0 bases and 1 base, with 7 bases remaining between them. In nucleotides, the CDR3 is TGCGCCAGCAGCTTGGGCCCCAGTAACTATGGCTACACCTTC. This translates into CASSLGPSNYGYTF.

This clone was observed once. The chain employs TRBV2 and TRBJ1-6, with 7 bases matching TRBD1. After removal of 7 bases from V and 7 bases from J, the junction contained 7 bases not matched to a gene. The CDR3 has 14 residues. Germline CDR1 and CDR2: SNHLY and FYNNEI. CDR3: CASIPVGQNSPLHF. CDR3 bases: TGTGCCAGCATCCCCGTGGGACAGAATTCACCCCTCCACTTT.

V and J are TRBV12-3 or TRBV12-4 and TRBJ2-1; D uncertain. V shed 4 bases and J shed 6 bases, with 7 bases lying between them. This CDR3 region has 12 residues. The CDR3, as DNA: TGTGCCAGCAGTTCAACTCCCAATGAGCAGTTCTTC. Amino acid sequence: CASSSTPNEQFF.

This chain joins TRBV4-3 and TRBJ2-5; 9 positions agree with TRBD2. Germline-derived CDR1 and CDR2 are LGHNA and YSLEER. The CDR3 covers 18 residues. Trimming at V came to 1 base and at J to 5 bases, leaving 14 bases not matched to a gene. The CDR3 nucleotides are TGCGCCAGCAGCCAAGCGTTGGGTAGCGGGGGCCCTCGGGAGACCCAGTACTTC. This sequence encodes CASSQALGSGGPRETQYF.